Presented here are 28 T cell receptor beta chains from one specimen sequenced in a study of prognosis after radiotherapy for stage I lung cancer (dated by TCRdb to 2020 to 2022). Sequencing took place on an Illumina HiSeq 3000. Two rounds of multiplex PCR were used to amplify the TCR beta CDR3 region from genomic DNA. In the first round of PCR, primers specific to each TRBV and TRBJ gene were used, and the primer sequences are filed in Chinese patent CN105087789A. The public reads were reprocessed in TCRdb via fastp at Q25 and MiXCR, keeping in-frame beta chains. Every CDR3 protein is listed once, alongside the most common genes and DNA of its rows. The sample table contains some 25,000 distinct CDR3 sequences; only one count was recorded for about 34% of them. Jointly, the top ten make up approximately 60% of the sample. Sequencing used PBMCs, obtained before or after stereotactic body radiation therapy (not recorded which). Receptors were obtained from a donor aged 50 or older with non-small cell lung cancer.

Turning to this clonotype: The final CDR3 position lacks the conserved phenylalanine or tryptophan, pointing to a likely read error. The chain joins TRBV7-2 to TRBJ1-5, with unresolved D. V gave up 1 base and J gave up 7 bases, with 8 bases separating them. Germline CDR1 is SGHTA and CDR2 is FQGNSA. The CDR3 is made up of 13 amino acids. The CDR3 loop is CASSLEREQPQHL. The CDR3 coding sequence is TGTGCCAGCAGCTTAGAGAGGGAACAGCCCCAGCATCTT.

The sample holds one count of this clonotype. It is likely a read error, because the conserved phenylalanine at the end of the CDR3 is missing. This chain links TRBV30 with TRBJ2-2; D is perhaps TRBD2 (6 bases). The CDR3 sequence is 16 residues long. Trimming stripped 8 bases from V and 1 base from J, with 20 bases between. In germline, CDR1 is GTSNPN, CDR2 SVGIG (reference sequence). The CDR3 DNA reads TGTGCCGGACTCCTAACCTGGACTATGAACACCGGGGAGCTGTTTCTT. It encodes CAGLLTWTMNTGELFL.

The CDR3 here is CASSLVSTGVGYEQYF. In DNA, the CDR3 is TGTGCCAGCAGCTTAGTCTCCACAGGGGTTGGCTACGAGCAGTACTTC. V is TRBV7-6 and J is TRBJ2-7, with 7 bases lining up with TRBD1. The V segment lost 1 base and the J segment 3 bases; nucleotides outside the gene matches: 9. Germline lookup yields CDR1 SGHVS and CDR2 FNYEAQ. The CDR3 length is 16 residues.

This clonotype is categorized as medium-sized (0.01 to 0.1%). The CDR3 region has the DNA TGTGCCAGCAGTTTACGACAGGGTAGAGGCTACACCTTC. Translation: CASSLRQGRGYTF. The chain is built from TRBV12-3 or TRBV12-4 and TRBJ1-2; TRBD1 agrees at 7 bases. Losses at the gene ends were 2 bases for V and 8 bases for J; bases not matched to a gene: 5. CDR3 length: 13 residues.

In its sample, this clonotype was seen a few times. The V gene is TRBV5-6, the J gene TRBJ1-1; D remains ambiguous. Germline V gene sequence: CDR1 SGHDT, CDR2 YYEEEE. The length of the CDR3 is 16 residues. Trimming pared 3 bases from V and 6 bases from J, leaving 21 bases between. CDR3 sequence reads: CASSSPWRRRRAEAFF. The CDR3 DNA reads as TGTGCCAGCAGCTCTCCGTGGCGCAGGCGGAGAGCTGAAGCTTTCTTT. Full variable domain (remainder filled in from reference TRBV5-6 and TRBJ1-1): DAGVTQSPTHLIKTRGQQVTLRCSPKSGHDTVSWYQQALGQGPQFIFQYYEEEERQRGNFPDRFSGHQFPNYSSELNVNALLLGDSALYLCASSSPWRRRRAEAFFGQGTRLTVV.

This clonotype has ten or more counts. The V and J genes are TRBV9 and TRBJ2-5, with 8 bases lining up with TRBD2. Germline CDR1 and CDR2: SGDLS and YYNGEE. This CDR3 comprises 15 residues. J gave up 2 bases and V 3 bases, and 6 bases lay outside the gene matches. As DNA, the CDR3 is TGTGCCAGCAGCGCCACCGGGACTAGTCAAGAGACCCAGTACTTC. This encodes CASSATGTSQETQYF.

This clonotype was counted at least ten times. V usage is TRBV18 and J usage is TRBJ1-3; D is unresolved. The CDR3 has 13 amino acids. CDR1 and CDR2 from the germline V gene are KGHSH and LQKENI. V gave up 2 bases and J gave up 6 bases, with 8 bases separating them. The CDR3 reads CASSPGVENTIYF. DNA of the CDR3: TGTGCCAGCTCACCAGGGGTCGAAAACACCATATATTTT.

This clonotype was counted many times. The rearrangement uses TRBV10-3 and TRBJ2-2; TRBD2 matches 8 bases. J was trimmed by 1 base and V by 2 bases; bases with no gene match: 0. This CDR3 has 15 residues. Germline values: CDR1 ENHRY, CDR2 SYGVKD. CDR3 amino acids: CAISETSGNTGELFF. The CDR3 bases are TGTGCCATCAGTGAGACTAGCGGGAACACCGGGGAGCTGTTTTTT.

This clonotype was picked up many times. V gene TRBV9 combines with J gene TRBJ2-5; TRBD2 matches 9 bases. The J segment lost 4 bases and the V segment lost 6 bases, leaving 10 bases of the junction unmatched. The CDR3 is 15 amino acids. Germline V gene data show CDR1 as SGDLS and CDR2 as YYNGEE. The CDR3 DNA reads TGTGCCAGCACCGATGTGGCGGGAGGGCCAGAGACCCAGTACTTC. Protein sequence: CASTDVAGGPETQYF.

This clonotype was observed at least ten times. The chain recombines TRBV12-5 with TRBJ2-1; the D gene is possibly TRBD1 (5 bases). Germline V gives CDR1 LGHNT, CDR2 FRNRAP. CDR3 length: 12 residues. CDR3 DNA sequence: TGTGCAGGGGCTACGCGCTGGGATGAGCAGTTCTTC. Translation: CAGATRWDEQFF.

There are many counts of this clonotype. This chain uses TRBV7-8 with TRBJ2-1; D remains ambiguous. Trimming pared 5 bases from V and 9 bases from J, leaving 11 bases between. The CDR3 length is 12 residues. Looked up from germline, CDR1 is SGHVS and CDR2 is FQNEAQ. CDR3 amino acids: CASSKAQFEQFF. CDR3 sequence (DNA): TGTGCCAGCAGCAAAGCCCAGTTTGAGCAGTTCTTC.

The rearrangement links TRBV7-9 to TRBJ1-6; 7 bases are shared with TRBD1. Trimming cost V 5 bases and J 7 bases; bases outside gene matches: 14. CDR1 and CDR2 from the germline V gene are SEHNR and FQNEAQ (reference sequence). The CDR3 length is 17 residues. The CDR3 reads CASSLSAGTANNSPLHF. In DNA form, the CDR3 reads TGTGCCAGCAGCCTCTCTGCCGGGACAGCCAACAATTCACCCCTCCACTTT.

On this clonotype: A far larger clone is only one base removed, so a read error is likely. The CDR3 nucleotides are TGCAGTGCCGATAAGGGGGATGTCGCTGAAGCTTTCTTT. It is translated as CSADKGDVAEAFF. J is TRBJ1-6 and V is TRBV20-1; D perhaps matches TRBD1 (6 bases). Matching the DNA end better, TRBJ1-1 makes the J call doubtful. The germline V gene encodes CDR1 DFQATT and CDR2 SNEGSKA (reference sequence). The CDR3 extends over 13 amino acids.

V and J are TRBV6-1 and TRBJ1-2; TRBD1 matches at 8 bases. The CDR3 totals 13 residues. Germline V lookup: CDR1 MNHNS, CDR2 SASEGT. V shed 6 bases and J 5 bases; nucleotides not matched to a gene: 5. The CDR3 DNA is TGTGCCAGCAGCCGGGACAGGAGATATGGCTACACCTTC. Translated, it gives CASSRDRRYGYTF.

The chain is built from TRBV27 and TRBJ2-5, with a possible D match to TRBD2 (5 bases). CDR1 is MNHEY, CDR2 SMNVEV, per germline (reference sequence). Trimming removed 6 bases at V and 7 bases at J, with 15 bases between. The CDR3 contains 13 residues. The CDR3 reads CASSPRGGRTQYF. The CDR3 bases are TGTGCCAGCAGCCCTAGAGGAGGCCGGACCCAGTACTTC.

The V call is TRBV10-3, the J call TRBJ2-3, with 7 bases identical to TRBD2. The V gene's germline CDR1 is ENHRY and CDR2 SYGVKD. Losses at the gene ends were 8 bases for V and 4 bases for J; bases not matched to a gene: 12. The CDR3 has 15 residues. CDR3: CAIATSESTADTQYF. The CDR3 nucleotides are TGTGCCATCGCAACTAGCGAGAGCACCGCAGATACGCAGTATTTT.

This clonotype was picked up a small number of times. With a much larger clone just one base away, this may be a read error. The chain couples TRBV6-2 or TRBV6-3 to TRBJ2-3; TRBD2 matches at 9 bases. Germline V gene data show CDR1 as MNHEY and CDR2 as SVGEGT. This CDR3 has 15 amino acids. CDR3 sequence reads: CASSPGREGRDAQYF. DNA for the CDR3: TGTGCCAGCAGTCCCGGGCGGGAGGGCCGAGATGCGCAGTATTTT.

This clonotype was observed at least ten times. The J gene is TRBJ2-5, the V gene TRBV6-1; 7 bases align to TRBD1. Unmatched junction bases numbered 14, after V lost 6 bases and J lost 4 bases. The CDR3 is 16 residues long. From germline, CDR1 is MNHNS and CDR2 SASEGT. The CDR3 bases are TGTGCCAGCAGACCTAGGACAGGAAAGGTTTCAGAGACCCAGTACTTC. This translates into CASRPRTGKVSETQYF.

In the case of this clonotype: A read error likely explains this, since a far larger clone differs by one base. The rearrangement uses TRBV6-4 and TRBJ2-1; D ambiguous. The CDR3 extends over 14 amino acids. From germline, CDR1 is MRHNA and CDR2 SNTAGT. CDR3 bases: TGTGCCAGCAGTTACTCCTCCCAGTCCAATGAGAAGTTCTTC. This codes for CASSYSSQSNEKFF.

The chain recombines TRBV6-2 or TRBV6-3 with TRBJ1-2; TRBD1 matches at 10 bases. This CDR3 is 14 amino acids long. V shed 6 bases and J 7 bases; nucleotides not matched to a gene: 8. Germline V gene sequence: CDR1 MNHEY, CDR2 SVGEGT. This CDR3 is CASRGDRGFGGYTF. CDR3 nucleotides: TGTGCCAGCAGGGGGGACAGGGGATTCGGTGGCTACACCTTC.

This chain connects TRBV6-2 or TRBV6-3 to TRBJ1-2; D unresolved. Trimming removed 0 bases from V and 4 bases from J, with 12 bases in between. CDR3 length equals 15 residues. Germline V CDR1 and CDR2: MNHEY, SVGEGT. CDR3 sequence: CASSYSRSVAYGYTF. The CDR3 DNA reads as TGTGCCAGCAGTTACTCGAGATCAGTAGCCTATGGCTACACCTTC.

Points on this clonotype: A single base separates this from a much larger clone, so it may be a read error. V and J are TRBV20-1 and TRBJ1-2; no clear D. Trimming stripped 7 bases from V and 1 base from J, with 1 base between. This CDR3 comprises 9 residues. Germline CDR1 and CDR2: DFQATT and SNEGSKA (reference sequence). CDR3 amino acids: CSVNYGYTF. CDR3 DNA sequence: TGCAGTGTTAACTATGGCTACACCTTC.

The table lists this clonotype with many counts. The rearrangement links TRBV6-1 to TRBJ2-3, with D perhaps TRBD1 (5 bases). Trimming took 4 bases from V and 3 from J, leaving 14 bases between them. The CDR3 runs to 15 residues. Germline V gene lookup returns CDR1 MNHNS and CDR2 SASEGT. The CDR3 reads CASSAQGGRTDTQYF. Here the CDR3 DNA reads TGTGCCAGCAGTGCCCAGGGCGGTAGGACAGATACGCAGTATTTT.

This clonotype was picked up one time. A much larger clone differs from this one at a single base, so this may be a read error. This chain uses TRBV3-1 with TRBJ2-5, with D perhaps assigned TRBD1 or TRBD2 (5 bases each). The CDR3 runs to 13 residues. Germline V gives CDR1 LGHDT, CDR2 YNNKEL (reference sequence). The CDR3 loop is CDSSRDGQETQYF. CDR3 bases: TGTGACAGCAGCAGGGACGGCCAAGAGACCCAGTACTTC.

This clonotype was counted ten times or more. The chain couples TRBV7-9 to TRBJ2-1; D is possibly TRBD2 (5 bases). V lost 2 bases to trimming and J lost 5 bases, with 7 bases between them. The CDR3 has 13 amino acids. From germline, CDR1 is SEHNR and CDR2 FQNEAQ (reference sequence). CDR3 in amino acids: CASSLSGNNEQFF. CDR3 coding DNA: TGTGCCAGCAGCTTATCGGGGAACAATGAGCAGTTCTTC.

Worth noting for this clonotype: A far larger clone is just one base off, so this is likely a read error. The rearrangement uses TRBV6-8 and TRBJ2-2; possible D gene TRBD2, 5 bases. The CDR3 totals 11 residues. The germline V gene has CDR1 MNHGY and CDR2 SAAAGT. This CDR3 is CATWVTGEQFF. Written as DNA, the CDR3 is TGTGCCACCTGGGTCACCGGGGAGCAGTTTTTT.

In its sample, this clonotype was seen many times. The rearrangement links TRBV18 to TRBJ1-3, with unresolved D. V lost 8 bases to trimming and J lost 1 base, with 15 bases between them. Looked up from germline, CDR1 is KGHSH and CDR2 is LQKENI. The CDR3 totals 15 residues. The CDR3 here is CASAKADSSGNTIYF. In nucleotides, the CDR3 is TGTGCCAGCGCTAAGGCAGACTCTTCTGGAAACACCATATATTTT.

With regard to this clonotype: Given a far larger clone just one base away, this is likely a sequencing read error. V gene TRBV6-6 combines with J gene TRBJ2-3, with D unclear. Per the germline V gene, CDR1 is MNHNY and CDR2 is SVGAGI (reference sequence). The length of the CDR3 is 17 residues. Trimming shortened V by 6 bases and J by 0 bases, and 19 bases separated the two germline ends. Here the CDR3 DNA reads TGTGCCAGCAGCCGCAGGCGGAAAGGGTCTAGCACAGATACGCAGTATTTT. It yields the protein CASSRRRKGSSTDTQYF.